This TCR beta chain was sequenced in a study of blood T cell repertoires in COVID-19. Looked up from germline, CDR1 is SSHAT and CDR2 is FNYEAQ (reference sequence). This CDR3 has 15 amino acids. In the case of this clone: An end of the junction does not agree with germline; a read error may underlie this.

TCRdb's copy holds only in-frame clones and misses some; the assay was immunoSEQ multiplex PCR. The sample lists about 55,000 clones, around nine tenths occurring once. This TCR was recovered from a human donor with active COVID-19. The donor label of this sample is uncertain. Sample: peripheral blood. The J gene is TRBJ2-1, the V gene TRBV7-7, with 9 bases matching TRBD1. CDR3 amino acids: CASSLGTGSYNEQFF. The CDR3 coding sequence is TGTGCTAGCAGCTTAGGGACAGGGAGTTACAATGAGCAGTTCTTC.